These 5 T cell receptor beta chains were all obtained from the same sample, sequenced in a study of cytomegalovirus exposure and HLA in healthy donors (dated by TCRdb to the late 2010s). The library was produced with the immunoSEQ multiplex PCR assay. For the multiplex PCR, a mixture combining 60 forward primers for TCR Vbeta segments and 13 reverse primers for TCR Jbeta segments was used. The source is immuneACCESS, and TCRdb retained only in-frame sequences with V and J called. Part of the clones is not carried over; for the studies checked, unresolved V genes explain less than half of this, and the remainder is unexplained. The table for this sample lists 65,000 to 70,000 clones; approximately 92% of them were counted only once. The top ten constitute 12% of the sample. The sequenced material came from PBMCs. The receptors were sampled from a young woman in good health and CMV-seropositive.

The CDR3 region is CASSPTGLVYEQYF. CDR3 DNA sequence: TGTGCCAGCTCACCAACAGGGTTGGTGTACGAGCAGTACTTC. The gene calls are TRBV18 and TRBJ2-7; perhaps TRBD1 as D (6 bases). CDR1 and CDR2 from the germline V gene are KGHSH and LQKENI. With 2 bases removed from V and 4 bases from J, the gap between germline ends came to 12 bases. The CDR3 consists of 14 residues. Based on the CDR3 plus reference TRBV18 and TRBJ2-7, the full variable domain is NAGVMQNPRHLVRRRGQEARLRCSPMKGHSHVYWYRQLPEEGLKFMVYLQKENIIDESGMPKERFSAEFPKEGPSILRIQQVVRGDSAAYFCASSPTGLVYEQYFGPGTRLTVT.

This clone occurred a few times. The rearrangement joins TRBV5-4 to TRBJ2-1; D may be TRBD2 (5 bases). CDR1 is SGHNT and CDR2 is YYREEE in the germline V gene (reference sequence). Trimming stripped 1 base from V and 4 bases from J, with 18 bases between. The CDR3 covers 17 residues. The CDR3 here is CASSLSLRTLIYNEQFF. The CDR3 coding sequence is TGTGCCAGCAGCTTGAGTCTCAGGACTTTAATATACAATGAGCAGTTCTTC. Full variable domain (outside the CDR3, taken from reference TRBV5-4 and TRBJ2-1): ETGVTQSPTHLIKTRGQQVTLRCSSQSGHNTVSWYQQALGQGPQFIFQYYREEENGRGNFPPRFSGLQFPNYSSELNVNALELDDSALYLCASSLSLRTLIYNEQFFGPGTRLTVL.

The chain links TRBV11-3 to TRBJ2-3, with 7 bases fitting TRBD2. V shed 5 bases and J 1 base; nucleotides not matched to a gene: 3. CDR3 length equals 14 residues. The germline V gene has CDR1 SGHNT and CDR2 YENEEA. The CDR3 region has the DNA TGTGCCAGCAGCCCTGGGGGGGGCACAGATACGCAGTATTTT. It codes for CASSPGGGTDTQYF.

The chain combines TRBV6-1 with TRBJ2-3; TRBD2 matches 8 bases. The germline CDR1 and CDR2 sequences are MNHNS and SASEGT. The trim removed 0 bases at V and 4 bases at J, leaving 6 bases unmatched. CDR3 size: 16 residues. The CDR3 sequence is CASSEAEREIPDTQYF. The DNA for the CDR3 is TGTGCCAGCAGTGAAGCAGAGCGGGAGATACCAGATACGCAGTATTTT.

The rearrangement links TRBV28 to TRBJ2-1; 12 nucleotides match TRBD2. Per germline, CDR1 MDHEN and CDR2 SYDVKM. The J segment lost 0 bases and the V segment lost 4 bases, leaving 10 bases of the junction unmatched. This CDR3 contains 19 residues. The CDR3 loop is CASSWGGLAGSSSYNEQFF. The CDR3 coding sequence is TGTGCCAGCAGTTGGGGGGGACTAGCGGGCTCGAGCTCCTACAATGAGCAGTTCTTC.